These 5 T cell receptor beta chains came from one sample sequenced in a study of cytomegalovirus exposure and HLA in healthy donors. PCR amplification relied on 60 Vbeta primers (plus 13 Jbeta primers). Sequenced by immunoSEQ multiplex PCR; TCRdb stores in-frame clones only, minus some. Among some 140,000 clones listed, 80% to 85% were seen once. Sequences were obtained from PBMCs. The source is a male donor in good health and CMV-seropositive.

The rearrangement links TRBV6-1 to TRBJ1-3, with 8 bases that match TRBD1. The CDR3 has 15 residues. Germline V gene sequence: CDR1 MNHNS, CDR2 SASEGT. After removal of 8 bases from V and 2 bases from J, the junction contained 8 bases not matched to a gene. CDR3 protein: CASGVTGATGNTIYF. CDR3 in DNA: TGTGCCAGCGGGGTGACAGGGGCCACTGGAAACACCATATATTTT.

The CDR3 DNA reads as TGTGCCAGCAGCCTCTCGGGGGATGCTCTCCTCGAGCAGTACTTC. Its translation: CASSLSGDALLEQYF. This chain links TRBV9 with TRBJ2-5, with a weak D call TRBD2 (6 bases). The assigned J gene may be wrong: the sequence end matches TRBJ2-7 better. CDR1 and CDR2 (germline): SGDLS, YYNGEE. The CDR3 has 15 residues.

CDR3: CASSPDRSAYGYTF. CDR3 DNA: TGTGCCAGCAGCCCGGACAGGTCCGCCTATGGCTACACCTTC. The V and J genes are TRBV7-8 and TRBJ1-2, with TRBD1 matching over 7 bases. Trimming took 5 bases from V and 4 from J; bases not matched to a gene: 7. The V gene's germline CDR1 is SGHVS and CDR2 FQNEAQ. This CDR3 contains 14 residues. The whole variable domain, remainder taken from reference TRBV7-8 and TRBJ1-2, is GAGVSQSPRYKVAKRGQDVALRCDPISGHVSLFWYQQALGQGPEFLTYFQNEAQLDKSGLPSDRFFAERPEGSVSTLKIQRTQQEDSAVYLCASSPDRSAYGYTFGSGTRLTVV.

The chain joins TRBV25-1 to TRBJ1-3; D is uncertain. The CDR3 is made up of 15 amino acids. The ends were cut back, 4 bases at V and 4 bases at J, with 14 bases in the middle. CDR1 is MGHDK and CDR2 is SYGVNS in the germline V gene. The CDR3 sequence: CASSAVGREGNTIYF. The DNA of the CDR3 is TGTGCCAGCAGTGCGGTCGGGAGGGAAGGAAACACCATATATTTT.

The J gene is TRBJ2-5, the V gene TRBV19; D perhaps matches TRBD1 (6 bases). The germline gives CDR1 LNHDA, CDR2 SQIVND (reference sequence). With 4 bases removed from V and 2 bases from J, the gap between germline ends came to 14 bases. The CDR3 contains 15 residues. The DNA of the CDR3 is TGTGCCAGTAGTAATCCCGGACAGAGACAAGAGACCCAGTACTTC. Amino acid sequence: CASSNPGQRQETQYF.